One and the same sample provided the 27 T cell receptor beta chains below, sequenced in a study of T cell responses to AZD1222 COVID-19 vaccine. TCRdb's copy holds only in-frame clones and misses some; the assay was immunoSEQ multiplex PCR. Of about 150,000 clones listed, 94% are singletons. This specimen consisted of peripheral blood, obtained on day 0 of AZD1222 vaccination. The receptor source for this set is an adult in good health.

The chain recombines TRBV6-4 with TRBJ2-3, with D hard to call. The V and J ends lost 2 bases and 0 bases respectively, with 9 bases between them. This CDR3 region has 15 residues. Germline values: CDR1 MRHNA, CDR2 SNTAGT. The CDR3 sequence is CASSDDPSSTDTQYF. The CDR3, as DNA: TGTGCCAGCAGTGACGACCCATCTAGCACAGATACGCAGTATTTT.

The V and J genes are TRBV6-8 and TRBJ2-5, with D tentatively TRBD1 or TRBD2 (5 bases each). V was clipped by 4 bases and J by 1 base, with 7 bases between them. The germline V gene encodes CDR1 MNHGY and CDR2 SAAAGT. CDR3 length: 13 amino acids. CDR3 sequence reads: CASSSGTQETQYF. The CDR3 DNA is TGTGCCAGCAGTTCAGGGACCCAAGAGACCCAGTACTTC.

The sample holds one count of this clone. The rearrangement joins TRBV15 to TRBJ1-3; D is unclear. From germline, CDR1 is LNHNV and CDR2 YYDKDF (reference sequence). This CDR3 is built from 16 residues. Trimming pared 1 base from V and 0 bases from J, leaving 10 bases between. The CDR3 nucleotides are TGTGCCACCAGCAGAGTCGGGTGGGCCTCTGGAAACACCATATATTTT. Translating gives CATSRVGWASGNTIYF.

V and J are TRBV19 and TRBJ1-1, with D perhaps TRBD1 (6 bases). The V gene lost 7 bases and the J gene lost 0 bases, with 12 bases spanning the gap. The germline V gene has CDR1 LNHDA and CDR2 SQIVND (reference sequence). The length of the CDR3 is 14 residues. The CDR3 region has the DNA TGTGCCAGTAATCAGGGGACCCTGAACACTGAAGCTTTCTTT. This sequence encodes CASNQGTLNTEAFF.

The chain has TRBV6-5 and TRBJ2-1; 10 positions match TRBD2. The CDR3 sequence is 15 residues long. J lost 4 bases, V lost 6 bases, and 6 bases had no gene match. The V gene's germline CDR1 is MNHEY and CDR2 SVGAGI. The CDR3 region has the DNA TGTGCCAGCAGCCCAGCGGGAGGGCCTTACAATGAGCAGTTCTTC. As protein: CASSPAGGPYNEQFF.

The rearrangement uses TRBV12-5 and TRBJ1-4, with 7 bases aligning to TRBD1. The germline gives CDR1 LGHNT, CDR2 FRNRAP. The CDR3 sequence is 13 residues long. After removal of 9 bases from V and 8 bases from J, the junction contained 9 bases not matched to a gene. CDR3 protein: CASSQGVWEKLFF. Here the CDR3 DNA reads TGTGCTAGCTCCCAGGGGGTCTGGGAAAAACTGTTTTTT.

The rearrangement uses TRBV28 and TRBJ1-4, with 9 nucleotides matching TRBD1. The CDR3 extends over 15 amino acids. Germline V gives CDR1 MDHEN, CDR2 SYDVKM. V shed 6 bases and J 7 bases; nucleotides not matched to a gene: 9. In DNA form, the CDR3 reads TGTGCCAGCAGCCCTCCCGGGACAGGGTTTGAAAAACTGTTTTTT. Its protein product is CASSPPGTGFEKLFF.

The V call is TRBV6-5, the J call TRBJ1-4, with no clear D. The CDR3 spans 14 residues. CDR1 and CDR2 (germline): MNHEY, SVGAGI. V shed 4 bases and J shed 0 bases, with 6 bases lying between them. In DNA, the CDR3 is TGTGCCAGCAGTTTCGGGACAACTAATGAAAAACTGTTTTTT. It specifies CASSFGTTNEKLFF.

This chain links TRBV6-6 with TRBJ1-5; 7 bases match TRBD1. Germline loops: CDR1 MNHNY, CDR2 SVGAGI (reference sequence). The CDR3 is 14 amino acids. The trim removed 6 bases at V and 7 bases at J, leaving 9 bases unmatched. The CDR3 DNA is TGTGCCAGCAGAGCCGGACAGGCGGGACAGCCCCAGCATTTT. Amino acids: CASRAGQAGQPQHF.

Concerning this clone itself: The sample holds other DNA sequences that translate to the same CDR3. CDR3 region: CASSLWPNRAGETQYF. The CDR3, as DNA: TGTGCCAGCAGCTTATGGCCCAACAGGGCAGGCGAGACCCAGTACTTC. V and J are TRBV11-1 and TRBJ2-5, with D possibly TRBD1 on 6 matching bases. Germline CDR1 reads SGHAT; CDR2 reads FQDESV (reference sequence). V was clipped by 2 bases and J by 5 bases, with 18 bases between them. This CDR3 spans 16 amino acids. Using reference TRBV11-1 and TRBJ2-5 for the parts outside the CDR3, the full variable domain is EAEVAQSPRYKITEKSQAVAFWCDPISGHATLYWYRQILGQGPELLVQFQDESVVDDSQLPKDRFSAERLKGVDSTLKIQPAELGDSAMYLCASSLWPNRAGETQYFGPGTRLLVL.

The V call is TRBV24-1, the J call TRBJ2-7; no clear D gene. Looked up from germline, CDR1 is KGHDR and CDR2 is SFDVKD. This CDR3 contains 11 residues. The V and J ends lost 4 bases and 7 bases respectively, with 7 bases between them. Written as DNA, the CDR3 is TGTGCCACCAGTGAAAGACAAGAGCAGTACGTC. Its protein is CATSERQEQYV.

V and J are TRBV3-1 (or the pseudogene TRBV3-2) and TRBJ2-4; TRBD1 is a possible D gene (6 bases). CDR1 and CDR2 (germline): LGHDT, YNNKEL (reference sequence). The CDR3 loop spans 18 amino acids. Deletions cut 0 bases from V and 0 bases from J, with 15 bases between. In DNA form, the CDR3 reads TGTGCCAGCAGCCAAGACCAGGGACACGTTATAGCCAAAAACATTCAGTACTTC. It translates to CASSQDQGHVIAKNIQYF.

This chain joins TRBV7-9 and TRBJ2-7; 7 positions match TRBD1. CDR3 length: 13 residues. Trimming at V came to 1 base and at J to 13 bases, leaving 10 bases not matched to a gene. Germline CDR1 reads SEHNR; CDR2 reads FQNEAQ (reference sequence). The CDR3 loop reads CASSLGAGGRQYV. In DNA, the CDR3 is TGTGCCAGCAGCTTAGGGGCAGGGGGACGCCAATACGTC.

This chain links TRBV5-1 with TRBJ1-1; the D is unclear. Germline V gene data show CDR1 as SGHRS and CDR2 as YFSETQ. The CDR3 totals 14 residues. V was trimmed by 1 base and J by 5 bases, leaving 12 bases between them. The CDR3 here is CASSLLTSGTEAFF. The CDR3, as DNA: TGCGCCAGCAGCTTGTTGACCTCTGGAACTGAAGCTTTCTTT.

V usage is TRBV18 and J usage is TRBJ1-2; D is possibly TRBD1 (5 bases). The V end lost 2 bases, the J end lost 7 bases, and 26 bases lay between the germline ends. The CDR3 covers 18 residues. In germline, CDR1 is KGHSH, CDR2 LQKENI. CDR3 protein: CASSPSRARDAKGSGYTF. In nucleotides, the CDR3 is TGTGCCAGCTCACCATCAAGAGCACGGGACGCGAAAGGGTCTGGCTACACCTTC. Drawing the rest from reference TRBV18 and TRBJ1-2, the complete variable domain is NAGVMQNPRHLVRRRGQEARLRCSPMKGHSHVYWYRQLPEEGLKFMVYLQKENIIDESGMPKERFSAEFPKEGPSILRIQQVVRGDSAAYFCASSPSRARDAKGSGYTFGSGTRLTVV.

J is TRBJ1-4 and V is TRBV27; 7 nucleotides match TRBD1. Germline lookup yields CDR1 MNHEY and CDR2 SMNVEV (reference sequence). The J segment lost 8 bases and the V segment lost 11 bases, leaving 23 bases of the junction unmatched. CDR3 size: 17 residues. DNA for the CDR3: TGTGCCGGGTCAAAATACAGGGGCGGGGTGGAGTACGAAAAACTGTTTTTT. Amino acids: CAGSKYRGGVEYEKLFF.

V gene TRBV10-1 combines with J gene TRBJ1-5; D unclear. Germline V gives CDR1 WNHNN, CDR2 SYGVQD (reference sequence). This CDR3 is built from 13 residues. Trimming stripped 4 bases from V and 5 bases from J, with 9 bases between. CDR3 amino acids: CASSVALDQPQHF. The CDR3, as DNA: TGCGCCAGCAGTGTCGCGTTGGATCAGCCCCAGCATTTT.

CDR3 sequence (DNA): TGTGCCAGCAGAGGGGGGGCAACTAATGAAAAACTGTTTTTT. It specifies CASRGGATNEKLFF. The chain employs TRBV19 and TRBJ1-4; a possible D gene is TRBD1 (6 bases). Germline V lookup: CDR1 LNHDA, CDR2 SQIVND (reference sequence). This CDR3 is 14 amino acids long. The V gene lost 9 bases and the J gene lost 0 bases, with 11 bases spanning the gap.

The V call is TRBV5-1, the J call TRBJ2-1; 8 bases are shared with TRBD2. The CDR3 is 14 residues long. Trimming at V came to 4 bases and at J to 0 bases, leaving 0 bases not matched to a gene. Germline V lookup: CDR1 SGHRS, CDR2 YFSETQ. This CDR3 reads CASSSGSSYNEQFF. CDR3 in DNA: TGCGCCAGCAGCAGCGGGAGCTCCTACAATGAGCAGTTCTTC.

The V gene is TRBV9, the J gene TRBJ2-2, with 13 bases lining up with TRBD2. The CDR3 totals 19 residues. Germline CDR1 is SGDLS and CDR2 is YYNGEE. The V segment lost 1 base and the J segment 3 bases; nucleotides outside the gene matches: 9. CDR3 region: CASSVLGLAGLSDTGELFF. CDR3 nucleotide sequence: TGTGCCAGCAGCGTACTGGGACTAGCGGGGCTTTCAGACACCGGGGAGCTGTTTTTT.

There are a few counts of this clone. CDR3 sequence reads: CASSPVGRVNTEAFF. The CDR3 DNA is TGTGCCAGCAGCCCCGTCGGACGCGTGAACACTGAAGCTTTCTTT. The chain combines TRBV6-5 with TRBJ1-1; D unresolved. V lost 6 bases, J lost 0 bases, and 14 bases lay in between. CDR1 and CDR2 (germline): MNHEY, SVGAGI. The CDR3 is 15 residues long.

The rearrangement uses TRBV19 and TRBJ1-2, with TRBD1 matching 11 bases. Germline values: CDR1 LNHDA, CDR2 SQIVND (reference sequence). After removal of 7 bases from V and 11 bases from J, the junction contained 15 bases not matched to a gene. The CDR3 is made up of 15 amino acids. The CDR3 is CASTSGTGGPRGYTF. CDR3 nucleotide sequence: TGTGCCAGTACGTCTGGGACAGGGGGTCCTCGGGGGTACACCTTC.

The chain joins TRBV14 to TRBJ1-1, with D perhaps matching TRBD1 (5 bases). V was pared by 4 bases and J by 7 bases, with 13 bases between. The germline V gene has CDR1 SGHDN and CDR2 FVKESK. This CDR3 has 13 residues. The CDR3 spells CASSLNQGGEAFF. The CDR3 coding sequence is TGTGCCAGCAGCCTCAATCAGGGCGGTGAAGCTTTCTTT.

The chain carries TRBV18 and TRBJ1-1; TRBD1 agrees at 8 bases. In germline, CDR1 is KGHSH, CDR2 LQKENI. V was clipped by 4 bases and J by 3 bases; unmatched bases: 10. This CDR3 has 16 residues. The CDR3 DNA sequence: TGTGCCAGCTCACAGAATTACAGGGGGAGAGACACTGAAGCTTTCTTT. Amino acids: CASSQNYRGRDTEAFF.

CDR3 residues: CASSTSGGGQTQYF. The CDR3 DNA reads TGTGCCAGTAGTACTAGCGGGGGAGGGCAGACCCAGTACTTC. The chain joins TRBV19 to TRBJ2-5, with 10 bases fitting TRBD2. Trimming cost V 4 bases and J 6 bases; bases outside gene matches: 5. The CDR3 extends over 14 amino acids. The germline V gene has CDR1 LNHDA and CDR2 SQIVND (reference sequence).

The chain employs TRBV15 and TRBJ1-5, with D uncertain. The CDR3 is 17 amino acids. Trimming removed 0 bases at V and 3 bases at J, with 15 bases between. Germline values: CDR1 LNHNV, CDR2 YYDKDF (reference sequence). The CDR3 is CATSRDGVTDYNQPQHF. Written as DNA, the CDR3 is TGTGCCACCAGCAGAGACGGTGTGACGGACTACAATCAGCCCCAGCATTTT.

The J gene is TRBJ1-5, the V gene TRBV15; TRBD1 aligns across 7 bases. The CDR3 length is 16 residues. The trim removed 5 bases at V and 4 bases at J, leaving 11 bases unmatched. Germline V gene sequence: CDR1 LNHNV, CDR2 YYDKDF (reference sequence). CDR3 DNA: TGTGCCACCAGCCGGAGGACAGGCTCCTCTAATCAGCCCCAGCATTTT. Residues: CATSRRTGSSNQPQHF. Combining the CDR3 with reference TRBV15 and TRBJ1-5 gives the whole variable domain DAMVIQNPRYQVTQFGKPVTLSCSQTLNHNVMYWYQQKSSQAPKLLFHYYDKDFNNEADTPDNFQSRRPNTSFCFLDIRSPGLGDTAMYLCATSRRTGSSNQPQHFGDGTRLSIL.